These T cell receptor beta chains were read from a single sample in a study of cytomegalovirus exposure and HLA in healthy donors. Clones were read by immunoSEQ multiplex PCR, and TCRdb kept only the in-frame ones, dropping some. The sample has approximately 130,000 clones; 65% to 85% are singletons. Material: PBMCs. Source of these receptors: a middle-aged woman in good health and CMV-seropositive. Both conserved end residues are part of each CDR3. The D gene is left open where the match is weak. Size values are once, few and many counts, or a class for expanded clones, and some rows have none.

clone size,V gene,D gene,CDR3 length,J gene,CDR3 protein,CDR3 DNA
.,TRBV2,.,12,TRBJ2-5,CASRGDQETQYF,TGTGCCAGCAGAGGGGACCAAGAGACCCAGTACTTC
.,TRBV6-5,TRBD1,14,TRBJ2-5,CASSYYRGPETQYF,TGTGCCAGCAGTTACTACAGGGGGCCAGAGACCCAGTACTTC
.,TRBV11-2,TRBD2,16,TRBJ2-3,CASSLGRGRITDTQYF,TGTGCCAGCAGCTTAGGTCGCGGGAGAATCACAGATACGCAGTATTTT
.,TRBV7-9,TRBD1,16,TRBJ2-1,CASSPRTGGTYNEQFF,TGTGCCAGCAGCCCCCGGACAGGGGGCACCTACAATGAGCAGTTCTTC
.,TRBV20-1,.,11,TRBJ2-5,CSASKGETQYF,TGCAGTGCGAGTAAGGGGGAGACCCAGTACTTC
few,TRBV25-1,TRBD1,14,TRBJ2-2,CASTGQGNTGELFF,TGTGCCAGCACTGGACAGGGGAACACCGGGGAGCTGTTTTTT
.,TRBV7-3,.,14,TRBJ1-6,CASSLGADNSPLHF,TGTGCCAGCAGCTTAGGGGCGGATAATTCACCCCTCCACTTT
few,TRBV5-1,TRBD1,13,TRBJ2-5,CASSETGSETQYF,TGCGCCAGCAGCGAGACAGGGTCAGAGACCCAGTACTTC
once,TRBV2,.,14,TRBJ2-7,CASCLSTMIDEQYF,TGTGCCAGCTGCCTAAGCACCATGATCGACGAGCAGTACTTC
.,TRBV6-6,.,13,TRBJ1-5,CASSYSRDQPQHF,TGTGCCAGCAGTTACTCGCGAGATCAGCCCCAGCATTTT
.,TRBV19,.,15,TRBJ1-2,CASSTPAGVGGPYTF,TGTGCCAGTAGTACCCCTGCAGGGGTAGGTGGGCCTTACACCTTC
.,TRBV2,.,16,TRBJ2-7,CASSEAHPLSEDEQYF,TGTGCCAGCAGTGAAGCACATCCTCTCTCTGAAGACGAGCAGTACTTC
.,TRBV7-9,TRBD2,13,TRBJ2-7,CASRTGLAYEQYF,TGTGCCAGCAGGACGGGACTAGCCTACGAGCAGTACTTC
.,TRBV28,.,15,TRBJ2-2,CASSLQRSNTGELFF,TGTGCCAGCAGTTTGCAGCGGTCGAACACCGGGGAGCTGTTTTTT
.,TRBV7-6,TRBD1,15,TRBJ2-5,CASSSHTGTGVTQYF,TGTGCCAGCAGCTCCCATACCGGGACAGGGGTAACCCAGTACTTC
.,TRBV13,.,14,TRBJ2-7,CASSLVPQAHEQYF,TGTGCCAGCAGCTTAGTCCCCCAAGCCCACGAGCAGTACTTC
.,TRBV7-9,.,12,TRBJ2-3,CASSILPDTQYF,TGTGCCAGCAGCATCCTCCCGGATACGCAGTATTTT
.,TRBV18,.,13,TRBJ2-5,CASSSSDQETQYF,TGCGCCAGCTCATCGTCCGACCAAGAGACCCAGTACTTC
.,TRBV5-1,TRBD1,16,TRBJ1-2,CASSNLPGQGEYGYTF,TGCGCCAGCAGCAACCTTCCGGGACAGGGGGAATATGGCTACACCTTC
few,TRBV30,TRBD1,13,TRBJ2-3,CAWRGTGTDTQYF,TGTGCCTGGAGGGGGACAGGCACAGATACGCAGTATTTT
.,TRBV18,TRBD2,18,TRBJ2-3,CASSFNTPGLVIPDTQYF,TGTGCCAGCTCATTCAATACGCCGGGACTAGTCATACCAGATACGCAGTATTTT
.,TRBV18,TRBD1,16,TRBJ1-1,CASSPRGDRVGTEAFF,TGTGCCAGCTCACCACGCGGGGACAGGGTTGGTACTGAAGCTTTCTTT
.,TRBV5-5,.,15,TRBJ1-2,CASSLGGGETTGYTF,TGTGCCAGCAGCTTGGGCGGCGGGGAGACCACTGGCTACACCTTC
.,TRBV19,.,15,TRBJ2-3,CASSIGGTSTDTQYF,TGTGCCAGTAGTATCGGTGGGACTAGCACAGATACGCAGTATTTT
.,TRBV6-5,TRBD1,13,TRBJ2-7,CASRGTGMYEQYF,TGTGCCAGCCGAGGGACAGGGATGTACGAGCAGTACTTC
.,TRBV7-9,TRBD2,19,TRBJ2-3,CASSLWFDLGGGNTDTQYF,TGTGCCAGCAGCTTATGGTTTGATTTGGGCGGGGGAAACACAGATACGCAGTATTTT
.,TRBV5-6,.,15,TRBJ2-7,CASSLVAGLAYEQYF,TGTGCCAGCAGCTTGGTTGCGGGGTTGGCCTACGAGCAGTACTTC
.,TRBV5-1,TRBD1,12,TRBJ1-1,CASSLDRGAAFF,TGCGCCAGCAGCTTGGACAGGGGGGCAGCTTTCTTT
.,TRBV14,TRBD2,17,TRBJ2-5,CASSHPSTSGSGETQYF,TGTGCCAGCAGCCACCCGAGCACTAGCGGGAGCGGAGAGACCCAGTACTTC
.,TRBV9,.,16,TRBJ2-1,CASSDLTGRLSNEQFF,TGTGCCAGCAGCGACCTAACAGGTCGACTTTCCAATGAGCAGTTCTTC
.,TRBV5-1,TRBD1,15,TRBJ2-1,CAGRASWTGVNEQFF,TGCGCCGGCAGGGCCTCTTGGACAGGGGTTAATGAGCAGTTCTTC
.,TRBV27,TRBD2,15,TRBJ2-7,CASTPGGGRYHEQYF,TGTGCCAGCACCCCCGGGGGGGGCAGATACCACGAGCAGTACTTC
.,TRBV6-5,TRBD1,16,TRBJ2-6,CASSYRTGFGANVLTF,TGTGCCAGCAGTTACAGGACAGGGTTTGGGGCCAACGTCCTGACTTTC
few,TRBV6-5,TRBD1,15,TRBJ2-3,CASRVQGASTDTQYF,TGTGCCAGCAGGGTACAGGGGGCTAGCACAGATACGCAGTATTTT
few,TRBV6-5,.,13,TRBJ2-5,CASSEVRGETQYF,TGTGCCAGCAGTGAAGTTCGGGGGGAGACCCAGTACTTC
.,TRBV7-2,TRBD1,14,TRBJ2-1,CASSPEQGDDEQFF,TGTGCCAGCAGCCCGGAGCAGGGGGACGATGAGCAGTTCTTC
.,TRBV5-6,TRBD1,14,TRBJ1-2,CASSPGQGNYGYTF,TGTGCCAGCAGCCCCGGACAGGGGAACTATGGCTACACCTTC
few,TRBV7-9,.,12,TRBJ1-1,CAVRQVNTEAFF,TGTGCCGTTAGACAGGTCAACACTGAAGCTTTCTTT
.,TRBV28,.,14,TRBJ1-1,CASSLSRANTEAFF,TGTGCCAGCAGTTTGAGCAGGGCGAACACTGAAGCTTTCTTT
.,TRBV7-2,.,16,TRBJ1-6,CASSLPPGSYNSPLHF,TGTGCCAGCAGCCTCCCGCCGGGCTCCTATAATTCACCCCTCCACTTT
.,TRBV27,.,14,TRBJ2-3,CASSDLASTDTQYF,TGTGCCAGCAGCGATCTAGCGAGCACAGATACGCAGTATTTT
.,TRBV7-9,TRBD1,12,TRBJ2-7,CASSLTGDEQYF,TGTGCCAGCAGCTTAACAGGGGACGAGCAGTACTTC
once,TRBV2,.,15,TRBJ2-2,CASSDISANTGELFF,TGTGCCAGCAGTGATATTAGTGCGAACACCGGGGAGCTGTTTTTT
.,TRBV28,TRBD1,15,TRBJ2-7,CASSTSGQGLGEQYF,TGTGCCAGCAGTACCTCGGGACAGGGGTTGGGTGAGCAGTACTTC
once,TRBV28,TRBD2,16,TRBJ2-5,CASSSPGTSGRKTQYF,TGTGCCAGCAGTTCCCCCGGGACTAGCGGGAGAAAGACCCAGTACTTC
.,TRBV9,.,16,TRBJ2-6,CASSVVQGNGANVLTF,TGTGCCAGCAGCGTAGTTCAGGGAAATGGGGCCAACGTCCTGACTTTC
.,TRBV29-1,.,14,TRBJ2-7,CSVEDRKGSYEQYF,TGCAGCGTTGAGGACAGAAAAGGTTCCTACGAGCAGTACTTC
.,TRBV4-2,TRBD2,15,TRBJ2-1,CASSPGLAGDNEQFF,TGTGCCAGCAGCCCGGGACTAGCGGGAGACAATGAGCAGTTCTTC
.,TRBV19,TRBD1,15,TRBJ2-7,CASSIRPGQEYEQYF,TGTGCCAGTAGTATTCGTCCGGGACAGGAGTACGAGCAGTACTTC
.,TRBV18,TRBD1,15,TRBJ2-5,CASSPQGTGRETQYF,TGTGCCAGCTCACCACAGGGGACAGGGAGGGAGACCCAGTACTTC
few,TRBV6-5,.,12,TRBJ2-7,CASSLGGYEQYF,TGTGCCAGCAGTCTGGGAGGCTACGAGCAGTACTTC
.,TRBV7-2,TRBD1,18,TRBJ2-7,CASSTPGQGLGRDYEQYF,TGTGCCAGCAGCACACCGGGACAGGGATTGGGTCGGGACTACGAGCAGTACTTC
once,TRBV29-1,.,14,TRBJ2-2,CSVGLKGVTGELFF,TGCAGCGTCGGCTTAAAAGGGGTCACCGGGGAGCTGTTTTTT
.,TRBV27,TRBD2,16,TRBJ2-1,CASSLLAGDSYNEQFF,TGTGCCAGCAGTTTACTAGCGGGGGACTCCTACAATGAGCAGTTCTTC
.,TRBV19,TRBD1,13,TRBJ1-5,CASSTTLDRALLF,TGTGCCAGTAGCACTACCCTGGACAGGGCTTTGCTTTTT
few,TRBV11-3,.,14,TRBJ2-1,CASSEKYSDNEQFF,TGTGCCAGCAGCGAGAAGTACTCGGACAATGAGCAGTTCTTC
.,TRBV30,.,14,TRBJ2-5,CAWTRTGYQETQYF,TGTGCCTGGACCCGGACTGGCTACCAAGAGACCCAGTACTTC
.,TRBV4-3,.,16,TRBJ1-5,CASSPRWGGSNQPQHF,TGCGCCAGCAGCCCGCGCTGGGGGGGGAGCAATCAGCCCCAGCATTTT
few,TRBV12-5,.,14,TRBJ2-3,CASGFGDLGDTQYF,TGTGCTAGTGGCTTCGGGGATCTGGGAGATACGCAGTATTTT